One and the same sample provided the 32 T cell receptor beta chains below, sequenced in a study of T-cell reconstitution after alpha-beta-depleted transplantation in children. This sample's TCRbeta library carried unique molecular identifier barcodes. A single record per CDR3 protein comes from TCRdb applying MiXCR to the PCR reads. Of fewer than 150,000 distinct CDR3 sequences listed, roughly 23% were seen once; the top ten hold 8% to 11%. The input for sequencing was PBMCs, mostly from graft donor cells, taken 180 days after TCRalphabeta/CD19-depleted stem cell transplant. The receptor set was obtained from a male patient aged 2-15 years who had a stem cell transplant for chronic granulomatous disease, so the T cells may come from the graft donor.

The CDR3 spells CASSDRGGLAEAFF. CDR3 nucleotide sequence: TGTGCCAGCAGCGACAGGGGGGGCCTGGCTGAAGCTTTCTTT. The chain is built from TRBV6-1 and TRBJ1-1; TRBD1 aligns across 9 bases. CDR3 length: 14 residues. The V and J ends lost 6 bases and 6 bases, in that order; junction bases with no gene match: 8. The germline CDR1 and CDR2 sequences are MNHNS and SASEGT.

This clonotype was seen many times. The chain recombines TRBV7-2 with TRBJ2-1; no definite D call. Germline V CDR1 and CDR2: SGHTA, FQGNSA. The CDR3 has 15 amino acids. V was cut by 2 bases and J by 9 bases, with 17 bases left in between. CDR3 amino acids: CASSLYAGLLAEQFF. The CDR3 DNA follows: TGTGCCAGCAGCTTATACGCCGGGCTATTAGCTGAGCAGTTCTTC.

This clonotype has just a few counts. The CDR3 region has the DNA TGTGCCAGCAGCTTATCAGGGGTCAATGAGCAGTTCTTC. This codes for CASSLSGVNEQFF. The chain recombines TRBV11-2 with TRBJ2-1; perhaps TRBD1 as D (6 bases). Germline assignment: CDR1 SGHAT and CDR2 FQNNGV. Trimming shortened V by 2 bases and J by 6 bases, and 8 bases separated the two germline ends. The CDR3 sequence is 13 residues long.

V gene TRBV15 combines with J gene TRBJ2-1; 12 bases map to TRBD2. V was pared by 4 bases and J by 8 bases, with 12 bases of the junction left unmatched. CDR3 length equals 17 residues. Germline V gene lookup returns CDR1 LNHNV and CDR2 YYDKDF (reference sequence). The CDR3 here is CATSTDLAGGYFYEQFF. The CDR3 DNA reads TGTGCCACCAGCACAGACCTAGCGGGAGGGTATTTCTATGAGCAGTTCTTC.

There are many counts of this clonotype. The chain is built from TRBV7-9 and TRBJ2-7; possible D gene TRBD1, 5 bases. The CDR3 loop spans 15 amino acids. The V end was cut by 1 base, the J end by 2 bases, with 12 bases between. Germline lookup yields CDR1 SEHNR and CDR2 FQNEAQ (reference sequence). The CDR3 loop is CASSLGQVGPYEQYF. The CDR3 coding sequence is TGTGCCAGCAGCTTAGGGCAGGTGGGGCCCTACGAGCAGTACTTC.

This clonotype was recorded at least ten times. V gene TRBV20-1 combines with J gene TRBJ2-1; TRBD2 aligns across 7 bases. Germline loops: CDR1 DFQATT, CDR2 SNEGSKA (reference sequence). V lost 3 bases, J lost 3 bases, and 8 bases stayed unmatched. This CDR3 spans 15 amino acids. For the CDR3, the DNA is TGCAGTGCTAGCAGGACTAGTGGGATCTACAATGAGCAGTTCTTC. Translation: CSASRTSGIYNEQFF.

The CDR3 region has the DNA TGTGCTAGTGGTTTGGTACTCGGCGAGCAGTACTTC. Its protein product is CASGLVLGEQYF. This chain connects TRBV12-5 to TRBJ2-7; no clear D. Trimming stripped 0 bases from V and 6 bases from J, with 6 bases between. The CDR3 covers 12 residues. Germline CDR1 and CDR2: LGHNT and FRNRAP.

There are a few counts of this clonotype. The chain carries TRBV20-1 and TRBJ2-5; 7 nucleotides align to TRBD2. The CDR3 contains 15 residues. V gave up 3 bases and J gave up 3 bases; unmatched junction bases: 10. Germline loops: CDR1 DFQATT, CDR2 SNEGSKA (reference sequence). The CDR3 here is CSASPPGRPKETQYF. CDR3 sequence (DNA): TGCAGTGCTAGCCCCCCCGGGAGGCCGAAAGAGACCCAGTACTTC.

The chain recombines TRBV7-6 with TRBJ2-1; 10 bases are a match to TRBD2. Trimming at V came to 0 bases and at J to 4 bases, leaving 6 bases not matched to a gene. This CDR3 comprises 17 residues. Germline V gives CDR1 SGHVS, CDR2 FNYEAQ. This chain's CDR3 is CASSLAHGTSVYNEQFF. The CDR3 DNA follows: TGTGCCAGCAGCTTAGCCCACGGGACTAGCGTTTACAATGAGCAGTTCTTC. The full variable domain, completed using reference TRBV7-6 and TRBJ2-1, is GAGVSQSPRYKVTKRGQDVALRCDPISGHVSLYWYRQALGQGPEFLTYFNYEAQQDKSGLPNDRFSAERPEGSISTLTIQRTEQRDSAMYRCASSLAHGTSVYNEQFFGPGTRLTVL.

This clonotype was seen only a few times. The genes are TRBV5-6 and TRBJ2-7; D is possibly TRBD1 or TRBD2 (5 bases each). The CDR3 extends over 16 amino acids. V was pared by 0 bases and J by 2 bases, with 15 bases between. CDR1 is SGHDT and CDR2 is YYEEEE in the germline V gene. CDR3 in DNA: TGTGCCAGCAGCTTGGGTCCCCAGGGACCTGCCTACGAGCAGTACTTC. It codes for CASSLGPQGPAYEQYF.

This clonotype was recorded at least ten times. The V call is TRBV7-2, the J call TRBJ1-2; the D gene is possibly TRBD1 (5 bases). This CDR3 comprises 12 residues. V was shortened by 10 bases and J by 3 bases, with 12 bases between the two germline ends. The germline V gene encodes CDR1 SGHTA and CDR2 FQGNSA. CDR3 loop: CATWGADYGYTF. In DNA, the CDR3 is TGTGCCACTTGGGGCGCTGACTATGGCTACACCTTC.

Many counts were recorded for this clonotype. The chain employs TRBV29-1 and TRBJ2-1, with no clear D. CDR3 length: 13 amino acids. V lost 6 bases and J 2 bases, leaving 11 bases between the germline ends. The germline V gene encodes CDR1 SQVTM and CDR2 ANQGSEA. The CDR3 DNA follows: TGCAGCGTGGTAGAATTGGCCTACAATGAGCAGTTCTTC. This sequence encodes CSVVELAYNEQFF.

The chain recombines TRBV4-3 with TRBJ2-7; no firm D call. Trimming took off 0 bases at V and 2 bases at J, with 8 bases between the two ends. The V gene's germline CDR1 is LGHNA and CDR2 YSLEER. CDR3 length: 14 residues. CDR3 nucleotide sequence: TGCGCCAGCAGCCAAGACCCAAGGGCCTACGAGCAGTACTTC. This codes for CASSQDPRAYEQYF.

This clonotype was seen ten or more times. The J gene is TRBJ2-2, the V gene TRBV6-5; 11 bases map to TRBD2. V was clipped by 7 bases and J by 7 bases; unmatched bases: 8. Per the germline V gene, CDR1 is MNHEY and CDR2 is SVGAGI. The CDR3 extends over 15 amino acids. The CDR3 here is CASNLAGGQDGELFF. CDR3 DNA sequence: TGTGCCAGCAACCTAGCGGGAGGTCAGGACGGGGAGCTGTTTTTT.

The rearrangement links TRBV4-3 to TRBJ1-5; 7 positions agree with TRBD1. The V and J ends lost 3 bases and 4 bases, in that order; junction bases with no gene match: 3. CDR1 and CDR2 (germline): LGHNA, YSLEER. The CDR3 is 14 amino acids. The CDR3 sequence: CASSQGTVNQPQHF. For the CDR3, the DNA is TGCGCCAGCAGCCAGGGGACAGTTAATCAGCCCCAGCATTTT.

The genes are TRBV6-5 and TRBJ2-1; 9 nucleotides agree with TRBD2. Germline-derived CDR1 and CDR2 are MNHEY and SVGAGI. CDR3 length: 16 amino acids. With 0 bases clipped from V and 2 bases from J, the junction kept 2 bases outside the gene matches. CDR3 nucleotide sequence: TGTGCCAGCAGTTACTCGGGACTAGCCCCCTACAATGAGCAGTTCTTC. It translates to CASSYSGLAPYNEQFF.

The chain links TRBV25-1 to TRBJ1-2; D unclear. The CDR3 is 13 residues long. The V and J ends lost 10 bases and 2 bases respectively, with 14 bases between them. In germline, CDR1 is MGHDK, CDR2 SYGVNS. The CDR3 reads CATKDRTNYGYTF. CDR3 DNA: TGTGCCACCAAGGACCGAACCAACTATGGCTACACCTTC.

The CDR3 DNA reads as TGCGCCAGCAGCCAGACAGGGGGCAAGGGGCAGTTCTTC. The encoded protein is CASSQTGGKGQFF. The chain uses TRBV5-1 and TRBJ2-1; 10 bases match TRBD1. The CDR3 runs 13 residues. The J segment lost 12 bases and the V segment lost 4 bases, leaving 7 bases of the junction unmatched. Germline CDR1 SGHRS, CDR2 YFSETQ.

The table lists this clonotype with many counts. V gene TRBV28 combines with J gene TRBJ1-2; 11 positions agree with TRBD1. The CDR3 is 16 residues long. Germline V lookup: CDR1 MDHEN, CDR2 SYDVKM. V gave up 7 bases and J gave up 3 bases; unmatched junction bases: 10. This CDR3 reads CASTTIPGQGDYGYTF. The CDR3 nucleotides read TGTGCCAGCACCACAATTCCGGGACAGGGGGACTATGGCTACACCTTC.

V gene TRBV12-3 or TRBV12-4 combines with J gene TRBJ2-1; the match to TRBD2 covers 7 bases. There are 16 residues in the CDR3. J gave up 4 bases and V 6 bases, and 12 bases lay outside the gene matches. This CDR3 is CASRSPGGYQYNEQFF. In DNA form, the CDR3 reads TGTGCCAGCAGATCCCCCGGGGGGTACCAATACAATGAGCAGTTCTTC.

The chain is built from TRBV29-1 and TRBJ2-7, with TRBD1 matching 12 bases. J gave up 6 bases and V 4 bases, and 7 bases lay outside the gene matches. Germline CDR1 SQVTM, CDR2 ANQGSEA. The CDR3 sequence is 14 residues long. DNA for the CDR3: TGCAGCGTTGTGGGGACAGGGGGCGCGGGCGAGCAGTACTTC. Translating it yields CSVVGTGGAGEQYF.

J is TRBJ2-3 and V is TRBV4-3; D perhaps matches TRBD2 (7 bases). CDR1 is LGHNA and CDR2 is YSLEER in the germline V gene. V was cut by 3 bases and J by 2 bases, with 27 bases left in between. CDR3 length: 20 amino acids. The CDR3 region has the DNA TGCGCCAGCAGCCAGGCCCTTAGTGGGAGGGGGGGCCGTGTCACAGATACGCAGTATTTT. Protein: CASSQALSGRGGRVTDTQYF.

The chain carries TRBV15 and TRBJ2-2; 9 bases map to TRBD1. Germline V lookup: CDR1 LNHNV, CDR2 YYDKDF (reference sequence). The CDR3 has 17 residues. V lost 3 bases, J lost 2 bases, and 7 bases stayed unmatched. This CDR3 is CATSRDRGFSNTGELFF. The CDR3 region has the DNA TGTGCCACCAGCAGGGACAGGGGATTTAGTAACACCGGGGAGCTGTTTTTT.

The chain recombines TRBV20-1 with TRBJ2-1, with D tentatively TRBD1 (6 bases). V lost 6 bases and J lost 6, with 15 bases in between. CDR1 and CDR2 (germline): DFQATT, SNEGSKA (reference sequence). This CDR3 has 13 residues. This CDR3 reads CSALTGPGNEQFF. CDR3 coding DNA: TGCAGTGCCCTCACAGGGCCGGGCAATGAGCAGTTCTTC.

The V call is TRBV28, the J call TRBJ2-1; 7 nucleotides align to TRBD1. The CDR3 is made up of 15 amino acids. Germline V gene data show CDR1 as MDHEN and CDR2 as SYDVKM. Unmatched junction bases numbered 5, after V lost 4 bases and J lost 2 bases. CDR3 in amino acids: CASSYGDRAYNEQFF. CDR3 nucleotides: TGTGCCAGCAGTTATGGCGACAGGGCCTACAATGAGCAGTTCTTC. The variable domain in full, completed from reference TRBV28 and TRBJ2-1, reads DVKVTQSSRYLVKRTGEKVFLECVQDMDHENMFWYRQDPGLGLRLIYFSYDVKMKEKGDIPEGYSVSREKKERFSLILESASTNQTSMYLCASSYGDRAYNEQFFGPGTRLTVL.

This clonotype was detected many times. The chain links TRBV24-1 to TRBJ2-5; D unresolved. V lost 9 bases and J 1 base, leaving 14 bases between the germline ends. CDR1 KGHDR and CDR2 SFDVKD come from the germline V gene. This CDR3 region has 14 residues. The CDR3 loop reads CATPTEQTQETQYF. The CDR3 DNA is TGTGCCACCCCGACGGAACAAACCCAAGAGACCCAGTACTTC.

This rearrangement joins TRBV12-3 or TRBV12-4 to TRBJ2-7; TRBD2 might be the D (6 bases). The CDR3 totals 15 residues. V was shortened by 2 bases and J by 3 bases, with 14 bases between the two germline ends. CDR3: CASSLPLGSIYEQYF. The CDR3 DNA reads TGTGCCAGCAGTTTACCCCTCGGGAGCATCTACGAGCAGTACTTC.

This clonotype was seen ten or more times. This chain uses TRBV7-9 with TRBJ2-7, with D perhaps TRBD1 (6 bases). Germline V gives CDR1 SEHNR, CDR2 FQNEAQ (reference sequence). V gave up 7 bases and J gave up 2 bases, with 18 bases separating them. The length of the CDR3 is 15 residues. In nucleotides, the CDR3 is TGTGCCAGCAACCCTGGGTTAACAGGGACCTACGAGCAGTACTTC. It codes for CASNPGLTGTYEQYF.

This clonotype has a handful of counts. The chain employs TRBV12-3 or TRBV12-4 and TRBJ2-1; TRBD2 might be the D (6 bases). Trimming removed 5 bases at V and 4 bases at J, with 15 bases between. The CDR3 totals 15 residues. Here the CDR3 DNA reads TGTGCCAGCAGTCCGCCCCATGCGGGGTACAATGAGCAGTTCTTC. Its protein is CASSPPHAGYNEQFF.

Only one count was recorded for this clonotype. The chain employs TRBV29-1 and TRBJ2-4; D possibly corresponds to TRBD2 (5 bases). The CDR3 contains 13 residues. Trimming removed 2 bases from V and 1 base from J, with 6 bases in between. Germline loops: CDR1 SQVTM, CDR2 ANQGSEA. CDR3 coding DNA: TGCAGCGTTGAACAGCGGGCCAAAAACATTCAGTACTTC. Its protein product is CSVEQRAKNIQYF. Drawing the rest from reference TRBV29-1 and TRBJ2-4, the complete variable domain is SAVISQKPSRDICQRGTSLTIQCQVDSQVTMMFWYRQQPGQSLTLIATANQGSEATYESGFVIDKFPISRPNLTFSTLTVSNMSPEDSSIYLCSVEQRAKNIQYFGAGTRLSVL.

This clonotype was seen repeatedly, ten times or more. The chain recombines TRBV20-1 with TRBJ2-1; 13 nucleotides align to TRBD2. The germline V gene encodes CDR1 DFQATT and CDR2 SNEGSKA (reference sequence). This CDR3 is built from 14 residues. The junction had 5 bases not matched to a gene; V was cut back by 3 bases and J by 9 bases. The CDR3 sequence is CSARTSGGHGEQFF. The CDR3 DNA sequence: TGCAGTGCTAGGACTAGCGGGGGGCACGGTGAGCAGTTCTTC.

This clonotype was counted many times. The J gene is TRBJ2-1, the V gene TRBV4-3; D is unresolved. From germline, CDR1 is LGHNA and CDR2 YSLEER. V dropped 3 bases and J dropped 1 base, with 4 bases sitting between them. This CDR3 has 13 residues. The CDR3 DNA follows: TGCGCCAGCAGCCACCTTTCCTACAATGAGCAGTTCTTC. Its protein product is CASSHLSYNEQFF.